Each of the 29 T cell receptor beta chains below was sequenced from the same sample in a study of T cells in Graves' hyperthyroidism and ophthalmopathy (dated by TCRdb to the late 2010s). Library prep was done by multiplex PCR. The reads were generated on an Illumina HiSeq 2000. Amplification of TCR beta CDR3 regions was carried out from RNA transcripts. A first-round RT-PCR of the TCR CDR3 used the HTBI primer set with the Qiagen OneStep RT-PCR kit. TCRdb cleaned the public reads at Q25 with fastp, built clones with MiXCR and kept in-frame beta chains. Each CDR3 protein appears once, grouped with its most common genes and DNA. The sample contains 500,000 to 650,000 distinct CDR3 sequences, 40% to 50% of them found a single time. Of the sample, about two fifths falls within the top ten clones. Sequencing was done on a sample of peripheral blood or thyroid tissue (not recorded which). Receptors originate from an adult woman with Graves' disease, either hyperthyroidism or ophthalmopathy (not recorded which).

This sequence joins TRBV28 and TRBJ1-2; D is unresolved. Germline loops: CDR1 MDHEN, CDR2 SYDVKM. This CDR3 is 11 amino acids long. V lost 5 bases and J lost 5, with 6 bases in between. Here the CDR3 DNA reads TGTGCCAGCAGTCACCAGTATGGCTACACCTTC. Encoded protein: CASSHQYGYTF.

V and J are TRBV7-3 and TRBJ1-2, with 9 nucleotides matching TRBD1. The CDR3 covers 15 residues. CDR1 SGHTA and CDR2 FQGTGA come from the germline V gene. Trimming cost V 4 bases and J 4 bases; bases outside gene matches: 7. CDR3 DNA sequence: TGTGCCAGCAGCTCGGACAGGGGCGCCGGCTATGGCTACACCTTC. This encodes CASSSDRGAGYGYTF.

This clonotype was observed a handful of times. The rearrangement links TRBV28 to TRBJ1-2, with 10 nucleotides matching TRBD1. V lost 2 bases, J lost 7 bases, and 1 base stayed unmatched. The CDR3 is 13 residues long. Germline V CDR1 and CDR2: MDHEN, SYDVKM. CDR3 region: CASSLDRGLGYTF. The CDR3 DNA sequence: TGTGCCAGCAGTTTAGACAGGGGGCTTGGCTACACCTTC.

This clonotype was recorded many times. The chain combines TRBV5-1 with TRBJ2-5; D tentatively fits TRBD1 or TRBD2 (5 bases each). Trimming took off 4 bases at V and 4 bases at J, with 17 bases between the two ends. The CDR3 is 15 residues long. Germline CDR1 is SGHRS and CDR2 is YFSETQ. CDR3 amino acids: CASSPPGAGIETQYF. For the CDR3, the DNA is TGCGCCAGCAGCCCCCCCGGGGCAGGGATAGAGACCCAGTACTTC.

The sample holds many counts of this clonotype. This rearrangement joins TRBV20-1 to TRBJ1-1, with D perhaps matching TRBD1 (6 bases). Germline V gene sequence: CDR1 DFQATT, CDR2 SNEGSKA (reference sequence). V shed 5 bases and J shed 1 base, with 14 bases lying between them. The CDR3 sequence is 14 residues long. The CDR3 region is CSAALQGSNTEAFF. CDR3 bases: TGCAGTGCTGCCCTACAGGGATCGAACACTGAAGCTTTCTTT.

For this clonotype: This could be a read error, since a much larger clone is one nucleotide away. Given the absence of the conserved phenylalanine or tryptophan at the CDR3 end, a read error is likely. The gene calls are TRBV7-9 and TRBJ2-7; 8 bases fit TRBD2. J gave up 4 bases and V 2 bases, and 10 bases lay outside the gene matches. Germline V lookup: CDR1 SEHNR, CDR2 FQNEAQ (reference sequence). The CDR3 is made up of 16 amino acids. The CDR3 is CASSLQGSGSGYEQYL. In DNA, the CDR3 is TGTGCCAGCAGCTTACAGGGCAGCGGGAGCGGTTACGAGCAGTACCTC.

This clonotype came up a few times. Just one base apart from a much larger clone, this may be a read error. This sequence joins TRBV7-2 and TRBJ2-7; D is ambiguous. The CDR3 has 13 amino acids. The germline CDR1 and CDR2 sequences are SGHTA and FQGNSA. V was pared by 0 bases and J by 3 bases, with 6 bases between. CDR3 amino acids: CASSLAAHYEQYF. CDR3 in DNA: TGTGCCAGCAGCTTAGCGGCTCACTACGAGCAGTACTTC.

This clonotype was counted at least ten times. The chain employs TRBV4-1 and TRBJ2-5; no clear D gene. The germline V and J ends were trimmed by 1 base and 5 bases, with 8 bases remaining between them. The CDR3 contains 13 residues. Germline CDR1 reads MGHRA; CDR2 reads YSYEKL. The CDR3 DNA reads TGCGCCAGCAGCCAAGCCCTACTGGAGACCCAGTACTTC. Protein: CASSQALLETQYF.

The gene calls are TRBV10-3 and TRBJ1-1; D remains ambiguous. The CDR3 has 14 residues. V was pared by 0 bases and J by 0 bases, with 5 bases between. In germline, CDR1 is ENHRY, CDR2 SYGVKD. DNA for the CDR3: TGTGCCATCAGTGAGTCGGGAATGAACACTGAAGCTTTCTTT. Its translation: CAISESGMNTEAFF.

DNA of the CDR3: TGTGCCAGCAGCTTAGCCGTGGGGGCGAGTGGGGCCAACGTCCTGACTTTC. Amino acid sequence: CASSLAVGASGANVLTF. The V call is TRBV7-9, the J call TRBJ2-6, with a weak D call TRBD1 (6 bases). Trimming took off 0 bases at V and 3 bases at J, with 12 bases between the two ends. CDR1 is SEHNR and CDR2 is FQNEAQ in the germline V gene (reference sequence). The CDR3 extends over 17 amino acids. The complete variable domain, with remaining parts taken from reference TRBV7-9 and TRBJ2-6, reads DTGVSQNPRHKITKRGQNVTFRCDPISEHNRLYWYRQTLGQGPEFLTYFQNEAQLEKSRLLSDRFSAERPKGSFSTLEIQRTEQGDSAMYLCASSLAVGASGANVLTFGAGSRLTVL.

This clonotype was detected a few times. The chain recombines TRBV10-3 with TRBJ1-5; D not resolved. This CDR3 comprises 13 residues. Germline values: CDR1 ENHRY, CDR2 SYGVKD. V was trimmed by 4 bases and J by 5 bases, leaving 9 bases between them. CDR3 loop: CAISVGWDQPQHF. The CDR3 DNA is TGTGCCATCAGTGTGGGATGGGATCAGCCCCAGCATTTT.

This clonotype was counted only a few times. V gene TRBV6-6 combines with J gene TRBJ1-4; D is uncertain. Trimming took off 7 bases at V and 0 bases at J, with 18 bases between the two ends. Germline assignment: CDR1 MNHNY and CDR2 SVGAGI (reference sequence). CDR3 size: 17 residues. CDR3 region: CASTGRLTTATNEKLFF. DNA of the CDR3: TGTGCCAGCACCGGTAGACTAACCACCGCAACTAATGAAAAACTGTTTTTT.

The rearrangement links TRBV10-3 to TRBJ2-7; 10 bases fit TRBD2. The CDR3 extends over 16 amino acids. The germline CDR1 and CDR2 sequences are ENHRY and SYGVKD. The junction had 9 bases not matched to a gene; V was cut back by 0 bases and J by 7 bases. The CDR3 nucleotides are TGTGCCATCAGTGAGTCTACTAGCGGGAAACTGAATGAGCAGTACTTC. This translates into CAISESTSGKLNEQYF.

As regards this clonotype: A much larger clone is a single base away; this may be a read error. The V and J genes are TRBV20-1 and TRBJ2-2; D may be TRBD1 or TRBD2 (5 bases each). Looked up from germline, CDR1 is DFQATT and CDR2 is SNEGSKA (reference sequence). The CDR3 spans 12 residues. The CDR3 nucleotides read TGCAGTGCTAGAGATCTGGTAGGGGAGCTGTCTTTT. Encoded protein: CSARDLVGELSF.

The chain recombines TRBV20-1 with TRBJ1-5; D possibly corresponds to TRBD1 (5 bases). This CDR3 spans 13 amino acids. CDR1 is DFQATT, CDR2 SNEGSKA, per germline (reference sequence). Trimming cost V 4 bases and J 4 bases, with 11 bases left between them. CDR3 sequence (DNA): TGCAGTGCTACAGGGACTACTAATCAGCCCCAGCATTTT. Amino acids: CSATGTTNQPQHF.

The chain couples TRBV28 to TRBJ1-4; tentatively, D is TRBD1 (5 bases). V lost 6 bases to trimming and J lost 0 bases, with 11 bases between them. Germline assignment: CDR1 MDHEN and CDR2 SYDVKM. The length of the CDR3 is 15 residues. The CDR3 DNA is TGTGCCAGCAGGACAGTGGGGGCAACTAATGAAAAACTGTTTTTT. Amino acids: CASRTVGATNEKLFF.

Details on this clonotype: At one boundary the junction diverges from the germline segment, which might be a read error. The rearrangement joins TRBV3-1 to TRBJ1-1; the D is unclear. The germline CDR1 and CDR2 sequences are LGHDT and YNNKEL (reference sequence). The CDR3 spans 12 residues. Here the CDR3 reads CASSLGYTEASF. The CDR3 nucleotides read TGTGCCAGCAGCCTCGGTTACACTGAAGCTTCCTTT.

Ten or more counts support this clonotype. This sequence joins TRBV7-2 and TRBJ2-7; D not resolved. The CDR3 has 14 residues. Deletions cut 1 base from V and 3 bases from J, with 10 bases between. Looked up from germline, CDR1 is SGHTA and CDR2 is FQGNSA. This CDR3 is CASSLVRLHYEQYF. Here the CDR3 DNA reads TGTGCCAGCAGCTTAGTAAGATTACACTACGAGCAGTACTTC. The full variable domain, with the rest looked up from reference TRBV7-2 and TRBJ2-7, is GAGVSQSPSNKVTEKGKDVELRCDPISGHTALYWYRQSLGQGLEFLIYFQGNSAPDKSGLPSDRFSAERTGGSVSTLTIQRTQQEDSAVYLCASSLVRLHYEQYFGPGTRLTVT.

This clonotype appeared many times. This chain links TRBV12-3 or TRBV12-4 with TRBJ1-2; TRBD1 aligns across 10 bases. With V trimmed by 6 bases and J by 3 bases, 13 bases remained unmatched. The CDR3 has 17 residues. The CDR3 is CASRGSAGQGGHYGYTF. DNA for the CDR3: TGTGCCAGCAGGGGATCAGCTGGACAGGGGGGACACTATGGCTACACCTTC.

The gene calls are TRBV2 and TRBJ1-5, with D unclear. V was clipped by 4 bases and J by 4 bases, with 5 bases between them. The CDR3 has 12 amino acids. The germline gives CDR1 SNHLY, CDR2 FYNNEI. This chain's CDR3 is CASSVENQPQHF. The DNA for the CDR3 is TGTGCCAGCAGTGTCGAGAATCAGCCCCAGCATTTT.

This sequence joins TRBV19 and TRBJ2-7; TRBD2 might be the D (6 bases). The CDR3 loop spans 11 amino acids. Germline-derived CDR1 and CDR2 are LNHDA and SQIVND (reference sequence). V was trimmed by 3 bases and J by 7 bases, leaving 7 bases between them. The CDR3 sequence: CASSMRGEQYF. CDR3 bases: TGTGCCAGTAGTATGCGGGGTGAGCAGTACTTC.

This chain uses TRBV5-1 with TRBJ1-5, with unresolved D. V lost 0 bases, J lost 11 bases, and 6 bases lay in between. The CDR3 is 11 residues long. Germline V gene sequence: CDR1 SGHRS, CDR2 YFSETQ. CDR3 in amino acids: CASSLVETQHF. CDR3 coding DNA: TGCGCCAGCAGCTTGGTCGAGACCCAGCATTTT.

The rearrangement joins TRBV12-3 or TRBV12-4 to TRBJ2-5; D unclear. The ends were cut back, 4 bases at V and 4 bases at J, with 10 bases in the middle. This CDR3 spans 13 amino acids. CDR3 residues: CASSYLKGETQYF. The CDR3 nucleotides are TGTGCCAGCAGTTACCTCAAGGGAGAGACCCAGTACTTC.

The rearrangement joins TRBV10-3 to TRBJ1-5; 7 bases are shared with TRBD1. The CDR3 contains 14 residues. Germline CDR1 ENHRY, CDR2 SYGVKD. V shed 4 bases, J shed 6 bases, and the junction held 6 bases outside the gene matches. The CDR3 region is CAISGGRGGQPQHF. In DNA, the CDR3 is TGTGCCATCAGTGGGGGCAGGGGGGGTCAGCCCCAGCATTTT.

V is TRBV28 and J is TRBJ1-2; TRBD1 matches at 7 bases. From germline, CDR1 is MDHEN and CDR2 SYDVKM. The ends lost 10 bases at V and 5 bases at J; junction bases unmatched: 7. The CDR3 loop spans 12 amino acids. CDR3 loop: CATRDRVYGYTF. CDR3 coding DNA: TGTGCCACACGAGACAGGGTATATGGCTACACCTTC.

The chain employs TRBV15 and TRBJ1-2; D might be TRBD1 (6 bases). This CDR3 is built from 14 residues. CDR1 and CDR2 from the germline V gene are LNHNV and YYDKDF (reference sequence). V lost 10 bases to trimming and J lost 7 bases, with 22 bases between them. CDR3 region: CASNRVGATFGYTF. CDR3 bases: TGTGCCAGCAACCGAGTGGGGGCAACCTTTGGCTACACCTTC.

This clonotype was counted between two and nine times. The chain is built from TRBV2 and TRBJ1-1, with D unresolved. There are 16 residues in the CDR3. Germline CDR1 is SNHLY and CDR2 is FYNNEI. The V end lost 6 bases, the J end lost 1 base, and 18 bases lay between the germline ends. Written as DNA, the CDR3 is TGTGCCAGCAGCACATACCGGTACGAGGGGAACACTGAAGCTTTCTTT. Its translation is CASSTYRYEGNTEAFF.

The chain's CDR3 is CSASDEGGETQYF. The CDR3 coding sequence is TGCAGTGCTAGCGACGAGGGAGGGGAGACCCAGTACTTC. The chain uses TRBV20-1 and TRBJ2-5; TRBD2 matches 7 bases. This CDR3 region has 13 residues. CDR1 is DFQATT and CDR2 is SNEGSKA in the germline V gene (reference sequence). Germline trimming cut 3 bases from V and 5 bases from J; bases unmatched to any gene: 6.

To note about this clonotype: This sequence may be a read error, since a much larger clone differs from it by one base. V and J are TRBV5-5 and TRBJ2-7; TRBD2 agrees at 10 bases. V trimming: 3 bases; J trimming: 6 bases; junction bases outside the gene matches: 9. The CDR3 spans 15 residues. Germline-derived CDR1 and CDR2 are SGHKS and YYEKEE (reference sequence). The DNA of the CDR3 is TGTGCCAGCAGCTCCAGCGGGGGGGCCCCTGGCGAGCAGTACTTC. Translation: CASSSSGGAPGEQYF.